This TCR beta chain was sequenced for a study of shared clonotypes between healthy human individuals. The wider study: CD4 naive and CD4 memory each took three plates per donor, while CD8 naive took two and CD8 memory one.

TCRdb's copy holds only in-frame clones and misses some; the assay was immunoSEQ multiplex PCR. The sample lists hundreds of thousands of clones; 96% were seen once. The J segment lost 4 bases and the V segment lost 5 bases, leaving 7 bases of the junction unmatched. Germline V CDR1 and CDR2: MNHEY, SMNVEV (reference sequence). This CDR3 has 16 amino acids. In the naive CD8 group, cells lacked CD45RO and were positively selected for CCR7, so terminally differentiated effector memory CD45RA+ cells were left out. Healthy adults negative for HIV, lacking recent acute infections or vaccinations, served as donors.

Sequenced material: naive CD8+ T cells sorted from blood. The receptor was isolated from a woman aged 30 to 39 in good health. The V and J genes are TRBV27 and TRBJ2-3; 12 bases match TRBD1. For the CDR3, the DNA is TGTGCCAGCAGTCCCGGGACAGGGGGCTCTTCAGATACGCAGTATTTT. Translation: CASSPGTGGSSDTQYF.